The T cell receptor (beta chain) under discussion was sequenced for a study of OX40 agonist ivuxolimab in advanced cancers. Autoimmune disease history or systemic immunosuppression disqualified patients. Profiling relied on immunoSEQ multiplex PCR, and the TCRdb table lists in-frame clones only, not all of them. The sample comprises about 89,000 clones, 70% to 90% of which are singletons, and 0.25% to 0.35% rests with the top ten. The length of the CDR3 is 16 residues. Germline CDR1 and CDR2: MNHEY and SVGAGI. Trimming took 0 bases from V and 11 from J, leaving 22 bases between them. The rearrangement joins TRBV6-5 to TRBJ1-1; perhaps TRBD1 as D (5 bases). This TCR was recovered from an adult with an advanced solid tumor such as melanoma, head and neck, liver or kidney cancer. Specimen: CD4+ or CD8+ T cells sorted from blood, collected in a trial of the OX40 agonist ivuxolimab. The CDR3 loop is CASSYSTVEGRSEAFF. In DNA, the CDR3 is TGTGCCAGCAGTTACTCGACGGTGGAGGGGCGCTCGGAGGCTTTCTTT.